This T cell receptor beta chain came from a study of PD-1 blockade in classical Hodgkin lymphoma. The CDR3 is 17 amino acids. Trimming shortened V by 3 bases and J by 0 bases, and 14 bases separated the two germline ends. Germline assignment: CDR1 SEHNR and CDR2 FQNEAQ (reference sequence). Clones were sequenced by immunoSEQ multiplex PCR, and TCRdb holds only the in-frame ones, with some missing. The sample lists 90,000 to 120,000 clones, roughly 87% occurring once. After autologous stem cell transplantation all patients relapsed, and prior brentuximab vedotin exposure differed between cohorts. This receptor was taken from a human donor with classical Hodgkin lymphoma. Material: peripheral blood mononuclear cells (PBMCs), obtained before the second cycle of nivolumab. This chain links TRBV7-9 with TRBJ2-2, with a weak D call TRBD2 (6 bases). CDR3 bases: TGTGCCAGCAGCTTTCTGGGAGGCGGGACGAACACCGGGGAGCTGTTTTTT. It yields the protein CASSFLGGGTNTGELFF. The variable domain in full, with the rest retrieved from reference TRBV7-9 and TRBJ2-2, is DTGVSQNPRHKITKRGQNVTFRCDPISEHNRLYWYRQTLGQGPEFLTYFQNEAQLEKSRLLSDRFSAERPKGSFSTLEIQRTEQGDSAMYLCASSFLGGGTNTGELFFGEGSRLTVL.